A selection of T cell receptor beta chains follows, all from one sample in a study of blood T cell repertoires in COVID-19. Libraries were prepared by immunoSEQ multiplex PCR; TCRdb keeps only in-frame clonotypes and omits some of them. The table lists approximately 110,000 clones, about 91% of them singletons. Sequencing was done on a sample of peripheral blood. The receptor source for this set is a woman aged 45-65 years with active or convalescent COVID-19. Both conserved end residues are part of each CDR3. Fields, in order: J gene, clone size, V gene, D gene, CDR3 protein, CDR3 DNA. D genes are given only for firm matches. For some rows the clone size is stated as once, few or many, or as a class when expanded; others skip it.

>TRBJ2-3|-|TRBV7-6|TRBD2
CASSPAPSGEAPPDTQYF
TGTGCCAGCAGCCCAGCCCCTAGCGGAGAGGCCCCGCCAGATACGCAGTATTTT
>TRBJ2-2|once|TRBV9|TRBD2
CASSVGAGGGNTGELFF
TGTGCCAGCAGCGTAGGAGCGGGAGGGGGCAACACCGGGGAGCTGTTTTTT
>TRBJ2-1|-|TRBV12-3/TRBV12-4|TRBD2
CASSPTSSPFF
TGTGCCAGCAGCCCGACTAGCTCGCCGTTCTTC
>TRBJ2-7|-|TRBV6-5|TRBD2
CASRGLAGYEQYF
TGTGCCAGCAGAGGACTAGCGGGATACGAGCAGTACTTC
>TRBJ1-1|-|TRBV20-1|-
CSASTASSRTEAFF
TGCAGTGCTAGTACAGCCTCATCAAGGACTGAAGCTTTCTTT
>TRBJ2-1|-|TRBV28|-
CASNGEAPRGEQFF
TGTGCCAGCAACGGAGAGGCACCCCGGGGTGAGCAGTTCTTC
>TRBJ2-1|-|TRBV6-6|TRBD1
CASSSGQAGYNEQFF
TGTGCCAGCAGTAGCGGACAGGCGGGCTACAATGAGCAGTTCTTC
>TRBJ1-1|once|TRBV19|-
CASSGRTAEAFF
TGTGCCAGTAGTGGGCGGACAGCTGAAGCTTTCTTT
>TRBJ2-3|-|TRBV7-9|TRBD1
CASSWGQGSTDTQYF
TGTGCCAGCAGCTGGGGACAGGGGAGCACAGATACGCAGTATTTT
>TRBJ2-7|-|TRBV19|TRBD1
CASSIARDRGIEQYF
TGTGCCAGTAGTATAGCCCGGGACAGGGGGATCGAGCAGTACTTC
>TRBJ2-1|-|TRBV24-1|-
CATSSPGSGSYNEQFF
TGTGCCACCAGTTCCCCAGGGTCGGGCTCCTACAATGAGCAGTTCTTC
>TRBJ2-1|-|TRBV18|-
CASSLGDRGISNTQFF
TGTGCCAGCTCACTCGGAGACCGGGGGATATCGAATACACAGTTCTTC
>TRBJ2-3|-|TRBV4-1|TRBD2
CASSPVVSGRGTDTQYF
TGCGCCAGCAGCCCAGTCGTTAGCGGGAGGGGGACAGATACGCAGTATTTT
>TRBJ2-3|-|TRBV7-2|-
CASSLLNTDTQYF
TGTGCCAGCAGCCTCTTAAACACAGATACGCAGTATTTT
>TRBJ2-1|-|TRBV11-3|-
CASSLARGPYTEQFF
TGTGCCAGCAGCTTAGCACGGGGTCCCTACACTGAGCAGTTCTTC
>TRBJ2-2|-|TRBV30|TRBD1
CAWRQNRWTGHTGELFF
TGTGCCTGGAGACAAAACCGGTGGACAGGGCACACCGGGGAGCTGTTTTTT
>TRBJ2-7|-|TRBV19|-
CASSNPPDEQYF
TGTGCCAGTAGTAATCCCCCCGACGAGCAGTACTTC
>TRBJ2-7|-|TRBV24-1|TRBD1
CATSDWDSYEQYF
TGTGCCACCAGTGATTGGGACAGCTACGAGCAGTACTTC
>TRBJ2-2|-|TRBV6-2/TRBV6-3|-
CASSYPGGGLAGELFF
TGTGCCAGCAGTTACCCTGGGGGCGGTTTAGCCGGGGAGCTGTTTTTT
>TRBJ1-4|few|TRBV18|TRBD1
CASSSGGAEKLFF
TGTGCCAGCTCATCAGGGGGAGCTGAAAAACTGTTTTTT
>TRBJ2-3|-|TRBV5-8|TRBD2
CASSSDALAGGPTDTQYF
TGTGCCAGCAGCTCCGATGCCCTAGCGGGAGGGCCCACAGATACGCAGTATTTT
>TRBJ1-5|-|TRBV10-3|-
CAISDGGARTNQPQHF
TGTGCCATCAGTGACGGGGGGGCGCGCACCAATCAGCCCCAGCATTTT